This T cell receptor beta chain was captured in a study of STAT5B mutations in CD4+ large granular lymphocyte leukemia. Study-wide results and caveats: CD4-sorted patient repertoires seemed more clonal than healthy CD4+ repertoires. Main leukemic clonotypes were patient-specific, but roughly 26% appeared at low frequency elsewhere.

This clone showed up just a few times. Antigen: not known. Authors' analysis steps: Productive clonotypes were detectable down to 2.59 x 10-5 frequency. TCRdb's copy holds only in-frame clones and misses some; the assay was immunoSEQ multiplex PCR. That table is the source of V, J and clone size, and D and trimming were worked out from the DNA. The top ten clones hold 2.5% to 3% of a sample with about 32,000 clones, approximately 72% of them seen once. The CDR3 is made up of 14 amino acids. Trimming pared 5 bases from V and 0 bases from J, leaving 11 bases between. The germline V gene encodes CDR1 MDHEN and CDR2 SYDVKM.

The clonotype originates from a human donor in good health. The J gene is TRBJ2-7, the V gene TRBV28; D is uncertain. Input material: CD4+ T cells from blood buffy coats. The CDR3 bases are TGTGCCAGCAGTGGAAAGCGCCTCTCCTACGAGCAGTACTTC. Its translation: CASSGKRLSYEQYF. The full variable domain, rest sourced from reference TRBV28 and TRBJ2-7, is DVKVTQSSRYLVKRTGEKVFLECVQDMDHENMFWYRQDPGLGLRLIYFSYDVKMKEKGDIPEGYSVSREKKERFSLILESASTNQTSMYLCASSGKRLSYEQYFGPGTRLTVT.